What follows are 11 T cell receptor beta chains derived from one specimen sequenced in a study of CD8 T cells in ankylosing spondylitis. TCRdb ran MiXCR on the 5' RACE reads and lists one entry per CDR3 protein. The repertoire includes around 330,000 distinct CDR3 sequences, 11% of them detected once, and 8% to 9.5% sits in the top ten. The sample comprised blood, either unsorted or a sorted T cell fraction (not recorded which). These receptors all stem from a female donor with ankylosing spondylitis or in good health (not recorded which).

There are many counts of this clonotype. The V and J genes are TRBV5-1 and TRBJ2-2; 8 bases match TRBD2. Germline V gives CDR1 SGHRS, CDR2 YFSETQ. V lost 1 base and J lost 6; bases outside the gene matches: 5. CDR3 length equals 15 residues. CDR3 bases: TGCGCCAGCAGCTTGACTCAGACTAGCGCCGGGGAGCTGTTTTTT. This codes for CASSLTQTSAGELFF.

The chain uses TRBV11-2 and TRBJ2-7; TRBD2 aligns across 10 bases. This CDR3 region has 17 residues. V shed 2 bases, J shed 4 bases, and the junction held 11 bases outside the gene matches. The germline gives CDR1 SGHAT, CDR2 FQNNGV. CDR3 nucleotides: TGTGCCAGCAGCTTATCCGTAGGACTAGCGGCCTTGTACGAGCAGTACTTC. Protein: CASSLSVGLAALYEQYF.

This clonotype was picked up many times. This chain uses TRBV7-2 with TRBJ2-7; 13 bases map to TRBD2. The germline gives CDR1 SGHTA, CDR2 FQGNSA. V was clipped by 2 bases and J by 3 bases; unmatched bases: 4. This CDR3 is 16 amino acids long. CDR3 sequence: CASSLRTSGGLYEQYF. Written as DNA, the CDR3 is TGTGCCAGCAGCTTACGGACTAGCGGGGGCCTCTACGAGCAGTACTTC.

The table lists this clonotype with a few counts. The chain uses TRBV27 and TRBJ2-5; tentatively, D is TRBD1 (7 bases). CDR3 length equals 15 residues. In germline, CDR1 is MNHEY, CDR2 SMNVEV (reference sequence). V lost 2 bases and J lost 1, with 11 bases in between. The CDR3 nucleotides read TGTGCCAGCAGTTTAAGGCGGGACAGCCAAGAGACCCAGTACTTC. It is translated as CASSLRRDSQETQYF.

This clonotype turned up a few times. The rearrangement links TRBV27 to TRBJ2-1, with D maybe TRBD1 (5 bases). In germline, CDR1 is MNHEY, CDR2 SMNVEV (reference sequence). The ends were cut back, 5 bases at V and 0 bases at J, with 14 bases in the middle. There are 16 residues in the CDR3. The CDR3 DNA reads as TGTGCCAGCAGTCCCAGGGTCCGAAGCTCCTACAATGAGCAGTTCTTC. It specifies CASSPRVRSSYNEQFF.

The chain combines TRBV25-1 with TRBJ2-4, with a tentative D call TRBD1 (5 bases). The germline V and J ends were trimmed by 2 bases and 3 bases, with 23 bases remaining between them. Germline CDR1 and CDR2: MGHDK and SYGVNS. CDR3 size: 19 residues. DNA of the CDR3: TGTGCCAGCAGTGAAATTAAGCCTGGGGTCCAAGGGGACAAAAACATTCAGTACTTC. It is translated as CASSEIKPGVQGDKNIQYF.

This clonotype was counted ten times or more. The CDR3 reads CSATIAPSYNEQFF. The CDR3, as DNA: TGCAGTGCTACTATAGCGCCCTCCTACAATGAGCAGTTCTTC. The rearrangement joins TRBV20-1 to TRBJ2-1; possible D gene TRBD2, 5 bases. CDR1 is DFQATT, CDR2 SNEGSKA, per germline (reference sequence). V was shortened by 4 bases and J by 0 bases, with 10 bases between the two germline ends. There are 14 residues in the CDR3.

This clonotype was observed many times. The rearrangement joins TRBV29-1 to TRBJ1-1, with 7 bases that match TRBD1. The ends lost 7 bases at V and 5 bases at J; junction bases unmatched: 7. Germline loops: CDR1 SQVTM, CDR2 ANQGSEA. There are 12 residues in the CDR3. CDR3 in amino acids: CSDIRQGTEAFF. The CDR3 DNA reads as TGCAGCGACATTCGACAGGGAACTGAAGCTTTCTTT.

This clonotype came up a few times. CDR3 DNA: TGTGCCAGCAGGACCGGACAGGGCGGGGGCTACACCTTC. It encodes CASRTGQGGGYTF. V and J are TRBV27 and TRBJ1-2, with 8 bases fitting TRBD1. This CDR3 contains 13 residues. With V trimmed by 6 bases and J by 8 bases, 8 bases remained unmatched. Germline loops: CDR1 MNHEY, CDR2 SMNVEV (reference sequence).

The chain combines TRBV12-3 or TRBV12-4 with TRBJ2-7; TRBD1 matches at 10 bases. The CDR3 is 16 amino acids. V shed 6 bases and J 4 bases; nucleotides not matched to a gene: 12. The CDR3, as DNA: TGTGCCAGCAGCGCCCCAGGACAGGGGGGACGATACGAGCAGTACTTC. Amino acid sequence: CASSAPGQGGRYEQYF.

In its sample, this clonotype was seen many times. The chain combines TRBV20-1 with TRBJ2-3; 8 bases fit TRBD2. This CDR3 region has 16 residues. Germline-derived CDR1 and CDR2 are DFQATT and SNEGSKA (reference sequence). Trimming took 7 bases from V and 2 from J; bases not matched to a gene: 14. CDR3 sequence reads: CSVARSGRSVTDTQYF. The DNA for the CDR3 is TGCAGTGTGGCTCGGAGCGGGAGATCCGTCACAGATACGCAGTATTTT.